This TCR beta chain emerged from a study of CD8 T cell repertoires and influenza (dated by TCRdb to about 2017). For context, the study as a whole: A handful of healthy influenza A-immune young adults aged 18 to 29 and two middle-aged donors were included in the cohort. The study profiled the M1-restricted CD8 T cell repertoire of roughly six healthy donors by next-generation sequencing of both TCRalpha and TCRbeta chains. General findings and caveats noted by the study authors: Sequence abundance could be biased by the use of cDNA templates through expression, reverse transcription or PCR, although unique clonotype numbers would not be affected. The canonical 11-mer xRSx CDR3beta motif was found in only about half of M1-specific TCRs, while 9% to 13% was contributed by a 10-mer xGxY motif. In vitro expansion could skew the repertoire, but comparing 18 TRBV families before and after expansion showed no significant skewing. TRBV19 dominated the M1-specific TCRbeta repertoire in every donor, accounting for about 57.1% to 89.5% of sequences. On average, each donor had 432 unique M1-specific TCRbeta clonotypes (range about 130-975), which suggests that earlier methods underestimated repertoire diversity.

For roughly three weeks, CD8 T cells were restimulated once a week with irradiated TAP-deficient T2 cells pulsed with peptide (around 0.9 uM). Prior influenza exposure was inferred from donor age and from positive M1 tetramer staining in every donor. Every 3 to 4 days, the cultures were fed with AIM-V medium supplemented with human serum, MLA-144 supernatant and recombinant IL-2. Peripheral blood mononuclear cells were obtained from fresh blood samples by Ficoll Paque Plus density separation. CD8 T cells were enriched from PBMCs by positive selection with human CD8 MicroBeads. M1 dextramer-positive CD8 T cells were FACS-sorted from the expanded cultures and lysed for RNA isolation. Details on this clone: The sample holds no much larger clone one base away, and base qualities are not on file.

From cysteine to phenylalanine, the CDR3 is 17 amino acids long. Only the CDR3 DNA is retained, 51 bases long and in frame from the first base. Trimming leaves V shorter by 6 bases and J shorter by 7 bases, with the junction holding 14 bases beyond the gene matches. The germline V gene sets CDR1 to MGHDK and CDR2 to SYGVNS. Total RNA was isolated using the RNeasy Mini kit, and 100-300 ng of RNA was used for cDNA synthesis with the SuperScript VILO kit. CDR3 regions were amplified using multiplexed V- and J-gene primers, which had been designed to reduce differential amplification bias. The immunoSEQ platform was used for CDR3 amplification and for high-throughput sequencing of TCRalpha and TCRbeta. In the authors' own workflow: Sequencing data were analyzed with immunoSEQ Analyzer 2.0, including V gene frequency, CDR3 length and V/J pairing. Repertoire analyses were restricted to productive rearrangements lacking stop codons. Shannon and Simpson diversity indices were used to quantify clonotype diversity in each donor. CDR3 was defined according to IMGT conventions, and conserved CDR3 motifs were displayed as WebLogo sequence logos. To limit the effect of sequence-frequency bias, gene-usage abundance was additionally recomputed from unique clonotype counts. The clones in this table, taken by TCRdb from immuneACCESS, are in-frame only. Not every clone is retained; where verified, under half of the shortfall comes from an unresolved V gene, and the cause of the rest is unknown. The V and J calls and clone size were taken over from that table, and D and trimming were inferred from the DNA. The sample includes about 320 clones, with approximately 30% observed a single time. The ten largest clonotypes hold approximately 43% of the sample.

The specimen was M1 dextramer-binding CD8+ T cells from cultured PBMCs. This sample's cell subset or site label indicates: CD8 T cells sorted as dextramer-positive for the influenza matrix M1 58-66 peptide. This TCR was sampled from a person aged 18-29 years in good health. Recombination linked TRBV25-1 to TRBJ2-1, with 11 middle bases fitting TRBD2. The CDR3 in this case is CASSQEDLTSGTNEQFF. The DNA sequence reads TGTGCCAGCAGCCAAGAAGATCTGACTAGCGGGACTAATGAGCAGTTCTTC.